Below, 24 T cell receptor beta chains from the same sample are listed, as sequenced in a study of shared clonotypes between healthy human individuals. Here immunoSEQ multiplex PCR was the method, and the copy in TCRdb shows in-frame clones only, minus some. The data show under 650,000 clones, about 96% seen once. The sequencing sample was made of naive CD4+ T cells sorted from blood. Subset described: CD45RA+ positively selected. The receptors were sampled from a woman aged 25-40 years in good health.

The gene calls are TRBV28 and TRBJ2-7; D is possibly TRBD2 (6 bases). Germline V gene data show CDR1 as MDHEN and CDR2 as SYDVKM. CDR3 length equals 15 residues. The V and J ends lost 5 bases and 3 bases respectively, with 17 bases between them. CDR3 DNA: TGTGCCAGCAGTAGCTCGGGACTTCAACTCTACGAGCAGTACTTC. Translating it yields CASSSSGLQLYEQYF.

This clone was seen a single time. V and J are TRBV6-1 and TRBJ2-7; D remains ambiguous. Deletions cut 4 bases from V and 2 bases from J, with 9 bases between. The length of the CDR3 is 13 residues. Per germline, CDR1 MNHNS and CDR2 SASEGT. CDR3: CASSARAPYEQYF. The CDR3 nucleotides read TGTGCCAGCAGTGCCCGGGCCCCCTACGAGCAGTACTTC.

The J gene is TRBJ2-2, the V gene TRBV11-3; D gene ambiguous. The CDR3 spans 13 residues. Germline V gene sequence: CDR1 SGHNT, CDR2 YENEEA. Between the trimmed V and J ends, which lost 1 base and 4 bases, there was a span of 4 bases. CDR3 amino acids: CASSLVATGELFF. In nucleotides, the CDR3 is TGTGCCAGCAGCTTAGTGGCCACCGGGGAGCTGTTTTTT.

As concerns this clone: Different DNA sequences within this sample yield the same CDR3. The rearrangement links TRBV5-1 to TRBJ2-7; TRBD2 matches at 11 bases. With V trimmed by 2 bases and J by 4 bases, 5 bases remained unmatched. The CDR3 sequence is 15 residues long. The germline gives CDR1 SGHRS, CDR2 YFSETQ. In nucleotides, the CDR3 is TGCGCCAGCAGCTTAGGACTAGCGGGCGCTTACGAGCAGTACTTC. Its translation: CASSLGLAGAYEQYF. Combining the CDR3 with reference TRBV5-1 and TRBJ2-7 gives the whole variable domain KAGVTQTPRYLIKTRGQQVTLSCSPISGHRSVSWYQQTPGQGLQFLFEYFSETQRNKGNFPGRFSGRQFSNSRSEMNVSTLELGDSALYLCASSLGLAGAYEQYFGPGTRLTVT.

This sequence joins TRBV2 and TRBJ1-5, with D perhaps matching TRBD1 (5 bases). V was trimmed by 4 bases and J by 1 base, leaving 5 bases between them. CDR3 length: 13 amino acids. The germline gives CDR1 SNHLY, CDR2 FYNNEI. The CDR3 bases are TGTGCCAGCAGTGGACAGAGCAATCAGCCCCAGCATTTT. Translation: CASSGQSNQPQHF.

V gene TRBV5-1 combines with J gene TRBJ2-7, with D possibly TRBD2 on 5 matching bases. Looked up from germline, CDR1 is SGHRS and CDR2 is YFSETQ. This CDR3 has 13 residues. Trimming removed 2 bases at V and 6 bases at J, with 12 bases between. CDR3 DNA: TGCGCCAGCAGCTTAACTAGAAGGGCCGAGCAGTACTTC. Residues: CASSLTRRAEQYF.

The chain links TRBV18 to TRBJ2-1; 14 nucleotides line up with TRBD2. V dropped 0 bases and J dropped 0; count of bases not matched to a gene: 10. CDR1 is KGHSH, CDR2 LQKENI, per germline. The CDR3 extends over 21 amino acids. This CDR3 reads CASSPPQGLAGVTYSYNEQFF. CDR3 DNA sequence: TGTGCCAGCTCACCACCACAGGGACTAGCGGGAGTCACATACTCCTACAATGAGCAGTTCTTC.

In the case of this clone: Other DNA sequences in the same sample also yield this CDR3. This rearrangement joins TRBV28 to TRBJ2-7; D uncertain. There are 11 residues in the CDR3. The germline gives CDR1 MDHEN, CDR2 SYDVKM. V gave up 3 bases and J gave up 6 bases, with 6 bases separating them. The CDR3 nucleotides are TGTGCCAGCAGTTTCCGCGGCGAGCAGTACTTC. Translated: CASSFRGEQYF.

This clone has a single count. The chain recombines TRBV29-1 with TRBJ2-5; 11 positions agree with TRBD2. The CDR3 is 15 residues long. Germline V gives CDR1 SQVTM, CDR2 ANQGSEA. J was trimmed by 5 bases and V by 1 base; bases with no gene match: 6. This chain's CDR3 is CSVEVGLAGGETQYF. In DNA, the CDR3 is TGCAGCGTTGAAGTGGGGCTAGCGGGAGGTGAGACCCAGTACTTC. Looking up the rest from reference TRBV29-1 and TRBJ2-5 gives the full variable domain: SAVISQKPSRDICQRGTSLTIQCQVDSQVTMMFWYRQQPGQSLTLIATANQGSEATYESGFVIDKFPISRPNLTFSTLTVSNMSPEDSSIYLCSVEVGLAGGETQYFGPGTRLLVL.

This clone was picked up a small number of times. The genes are TRBV4-1 and TRBJ1-5, with a weak D call TRBD1 (5 bases). Germline V gene lookup returns CDR1 MGHRA and CDR2 YSYEKL. Trimming removed 2 bases at V and 7 bases at J, with 15 bases between. This CDR3 is built from 15 residues. DNA for the CDR3: TGCGCCAGCAGCCAAACGGGGACGATGGGACAGCCCCAGCATTTT. Protein product: CASSQTGTMGQPQHF.

The V call is TRBV7-2, the J call TRBJ2-5; 7 nucleotides align to TRBD2. Germline loops: CDR1 SGHTA, CDR2 FQGNSA. Trimming cost V 2 bases and J 11 bases; bases outside gene matches: 8. The CDR3 contains 13 residues. The DNA of the CDR3 is TGTGCCAGCAGCTTAATCGCGGGAGAGGAGCAGTACTTC. This translates into CASSLIAGEEQYF.

The chain couples TRBV10-1 to TRBJ1-5; a possible D gene is TRBD1 (5 bases). Between the trimmed V and J ends, which lost 7 bases and 4 bases, there was a span of 17 bases. This CDR3 spans 15 amino acids. The germline CDR1 and CDR2 sequences are WNHNN and SYGVQD (reference sequence). The CDR3 sequence: CASIPEGSKNQPQHF. DNA for the CDR3: TGCGCCAGCATCCCCGAGGGGTCAAAAAATCAGCCCCAGCATTTT.

This chain links TRBV28 with TRBJ1-5; D call uncertain. The length of the CDR3 is 16 residues. The germline CDR1 and CDR2 sequences are MDHEN and SYDVKM. V gave up 1 base and J gave up 6 bases, with 16 bases separating them. The DNA of the CDR3 is TGTGCCAGCAGTTTATTAGGGATAACATCCGCTCAGCCCCAGCATTTT. Translating gives CASSLLGITSAQPQHF.

The gene calls are TRBV5-1 and TRBJ2-3; D is possibly TRBD2 (5 bases). The CDR3 is made up of 15 amino acids. Germline values: CDR1 SGHRS, CDR2 YFSETQ. The V and J ends lost 3 bases and 0 bases respectively, with 11 bases between them. The chain's CDR3 is CASSWVGGSTDTQYF. In DNA form, the CDR3 reads TGCGCCAGCAGCTGGGTCGGCGGGAGCACAGATACGCAGTATTTT.

This chain links TRBV27 with TRBJ2-5; D is undetermined. Germline V gene sequence: CDR1 MNHEY, CDR2 SMNVEV (reference sequence). This CDR3 is built from 15 residues. Trimming shortened V by 0 bases and J by 7 bases, and 15 bases separated the two germline ends. The CDR3 loop reads CASSLSLGSVGTQYF. In DNA form, the CDR3 reads TGTGCCAGCAGTTTATCCCTCGGGTCGGTGGGGACCCAGTACTTC.

The chain joins TRBV6-1 to TRBJ2-3, with 8 bases fitting TRBD2. V was pared by 8 bases and J by 2 bases, with 3 bases of the junction left unmatched. Germline values: CDR1 MNHNS, CDR2 SASEGT. The CDR3 is 13 amino acids. The CDR3 DNA follows: TGTGCCAGCGTAGCGGGGAACACAGATACGCAGTATTTT. This translates into CASVAGNTDTQYF.

The chain joins TRBV4-1 to TRBJ1-2; no firm D call. Germline CDR1 and CDR2: MGHRA and YSYEKL. This CDR3 comprises 12 residues. The V and J ends lost 3 bases and 3 bases respectively, with 5 bases between them. As DNA, the CDR3 is TGCGCCAGCAGCCAGGGTCACTATGGCTACACCTTC. Amino acids: CASSQGHYGYTF.

This chain uses TRBV2 with TRBJ2-2; D not certain. V was trimmed by 6 bases and J by 6 bases, leaving 17 bases between them. Germline V lookup: CDR1 SNHLY, CDR2 FYNNEI. The CDR3 loop spans 15 amino acids. CDR3 region: CASSRQPPLSGELFF. CDR3 nucleotides: TGTGCCAGCAGCAGACAACCACCCCTGTCCGGGGAGCTGTTTTTT.

V and J are TRBV27 and TRBJ1-5; no firm D call. The CDR3 is 14 residues long. With 5 bases removed from V and 7 bases from J, the gap between germline ends came to 15 bases. Germline CDR1 is MNHEY and CDR2 is SMNVEV (reference sequence). Written as DNA, the CDR3 is TGTGCCAGCAGTCCTACCGTAAGAGGGCAGCCCCAGCATTTT. As protein: CASSPTVRGQPQHF.

With regard to this clone: One junction end does not reproduce the germline sequence, and a read error may be involved. V gene TRBV5-1 combines with J gene TRBJ2-7; D remains unclear. The CDR3 is 12 residues long. Germline lookup yields CDR1 SGHRS and CDR2 YFSETQ. CDR3 in DNA: TGTGCCAGCAGCTTGTCAGCCTACGAGCAGTACTTC. Translating gives CASSLSAYEQYF.

The chain is built from TRBV5-1 and TRBJ2-2; maybe TRBD2 (6 bases). Trimming pared 2 bases from V and 2 bases from J, leaving 10 bases between. Per germline, CDR1 SGHRS and CDR2 YFSETQ. The length of the CDR3 is 15 residues. The CDR3 region has the DNA TGCGCCAGCAGCTTCGCCGGGACTAACACCGGGGAGCTGTTTTTT. It yields the protein CASSFAGTNTGELFF.

This chain connects TRBV27 to TRBJ2-7; TRBD2 aligns across 9 bases. Germline V gene sequence: CDR1 MNHEY, CDR2 SMNVEV (reference sequence). Trimming removed 3 bases from V and 4 bases from J; junction bases left unmatched: 10. This CDR3 is built from 16 residues. CDR3 DNA sequence: TGTGCCAGCAGTTTCAGCGGGAGGTCTCGGGGTTACGAGCAGTACTTC. Amino acid sequence: CASSFSGRSRGYEQYF.

This sequence joins TRBV7-2 and TRBJ1-2; D gene uncertain. Between the trimmed V and J ends, which lost 0 bases and 3 bases, there was a span of 8 bases. Germline V gene lookup returns CDR1 SGHTA and CDR2 FQGNSA. The CDR3 is made up of 14 amino acids. CDR3 amino acids: CASSLARVDYGYTF. The DNA for the CDR3 is TGTGCCAGCAGCTTAGCAAGGGTGGACTATGGCTACACCTTC.

The rearrangement links TRBV18 to TRBJ2-7, with TRBD1 matching 9 bases. The CDR3 length is 13 residues. CDR1 is KGHSH and CDR2 is LQKENI in the germline V gene. The junction had 4 bases not matched to a gene; V was cut back by 4 bases and J by 6 bases. CDR3 DNA: TGTGCCAGCTCACAACAGGGGGCTGGCGAGCAGTACTTC. Its translation: CASSQQGAGEQYF. The full variable domain, completed using reference TRBV18 and TRBJ2-7, is NAGVMQNPRHLVRRRGQEARLRCSPMKGHSHVYWYRQLPEEGLKFMVYLQKENIIDESGMPKERFSAEFPKEGPSILRIQQVVRGDSAAYFCASSQQGAGEQYFGPGTRLTVT.